This TCR beta chain was documented in a study of cytomegalovirus exposure and HLA in healthy donors. J was trimmed by 8 bases and V by 2 bases; bases with no gene match: 5. Germline values: CDR1 MNHNS, CDR2 SASEGT. CDR3 size: 13 residues. PCR amplification relied on 60 Vbeta primers (plus 13 Jbeta primers). Assay used: immunoSEQ multiplex PCR; TCRdb lists only in-frame clones, some missing. The data hold some 140,000 clones, with approximately 74% observed a single time. The chain employs TRBV6-1 and TRBJ1-2, with TRBD1 identical over 7 bases. The TCR was taken from a man between 18 and 29 years old in good health and CMV-seronegative. The sequencing sample was made of PBMCs. This CDR3 is CASSELAGGGYTF. The DNA of the CDR3 is TGTGCCAGCAGTGAACTGGCAGGGGGAGGCTACACCTTC.